These T cell receptor beta chains were read from a single sample in a study of cytomegalovirus exposure and HLA in healthy donors. TCRdb's table, derived via immunoSEQ multiplex PCR, lists solely in-frame clones and lacks some. The repertoire consists of about 100,000 clones, with roughly 84% occurring once and the leading ten covering 1.2%. Sequencing was done on a sample of PBMCs. The source of these receptors is a woman between 18 and 29 years old in good health and CMV-seronegative. CDR3s include the opening cysteine and the closing phenylalanine or tryptophan. D genes are given only for firm matches. Not every row has a clone size; where given, it reads once, few, many or a size class.

>TRBD1|-|15|TRBV11-3|TRBJ2-5
TGTGCCAGCAGCTTAGGGACAGGGTCTCAAGAGACCCAGTACTTC
CASSLGTGSQETQYF
>TRBD2|-|16|TRBV5-1|TRBJ2-1
TGCGCCAGCAGCCTCACAGCGGGAGGGCCCTGGTATGAGCAGTTCTTC
CASSLTAGGPWYEQFF
>TRBD2|once|17|TRBV5-8|TRBJ2-2
TGTGCCAGCAGCACCGGGACTAGCGGGAGGATGGCCGGGGAGCTGTTTTTT
CASSTGTSGRMAGELFF
>-|-|14|TRBV18|TRBJ1-4
TGTGCCAGCTCACCCGCGGGCGGGAGTGAAAAACTGTTTTTT
CASSPAGGSEKLFF
>-|-|15|TRBV19|TRBJ1-6
TGTGCCAGTAGTATTGTTCGGGGGGCTGATTCACCCCTCCACTTT
CASSIVRGADSPLHF
>TRBD1|-|15|TRBV28|TRBJ1-4
TGTGCCAGCAGTCCCCTAGGGACAGGGAATGAAAAACTGTTTTTT
CASSPLGTGNEKLFF
>TRBD1|few|15|TRBV7-2|TRBJ1-5
TGTGCCAGCGCTGTACAGGGGGACTTAAATCAGCCCCAGCATTTT
CASAVQGDLNQPQHF
>-|few|13|TRBV7-2|TRBJ2-7
TGTGCCAGCAGTATGGTGGGAGCCTACGAGCAGTACTTC
CASSMVGAYEQYF
>-|-|14|TRBV7-9|TRBJ1-1
TGTGCCAGCAGCTTAGCGGCCAGCGCTTTTGAAGCTTTCTTT
CASSLAASAFEAFF
>TRBD2|-|13|TRBV15|TRBJ2-3
TGTGCCACCGGGACTAGCGCCACAGATACGCAGTATTTT
CATGTSATDTQYF
>-|-|13|TRBV7-8|TRBJ1-2
TGTGCCAGCAGCTTAGTTTGGGCATTGGGCTACACCTTC
CASSLVWALGYTF
>TRBD2|-|17|TRBV5-1|TRBJ2-2
TGCGCCAGCAGCTCTACGGGACTAGCGCGGAACACCGGGGAGCTGTTTTTT
CASSSTGLARNTGELFF
>-|once|15|TRBV18|TRBJ1-4
TGTGCCAGCTCACCAAGGGAGGCTCGGAATGAAAAACTGTTTTTT
CASSPREARNEKLFF
>-|-|13|TRBV18|TRBJ1-5
TGTGCCAGCTCACCACGCAGGGTTAAGCCCCAGCATTTT
CASSPRRVKPQHF
>-|-|15|TRBV19|TRBJ1-3
TGTGCCAGTAGTATGGGACACTTCTCTGGAAACACCATATATTTT
CASSMGHFSGNTIYF
>-|-|13|TRBV6-5|TRBJ2-3
TGTGCCAGCAGGGCTAGCGGCACAGATACGCAGTATTTT
CASRASGTDTQYF
>-|-|16|TRBV7-9|TRBJ2-2
TGTGCCAGCAGCTCCCTGGGGTCCTCTCTAGCCCGGGAGCTGTTTTTT
CASSSLGSSLARELFF
>TRBD2|-|14|TRBV10-3|TRBJ2-7
TGTGCCATCAGTGGTCGGACTAGCGGCTACGAGCAGTACTTC
CAISGRTSGYEQYF
>-|-|16|TRBV28|TRBJ2-1
TGTGCCAGCAGTTTGCCTCCGGGAGCCTCCTACAATGAGCAGTTCTTC
CASSLPPGASYNEQFF
>TRBD1|-|13|TRBV5-6|TRBJ1-1
TGTGCCAGCAGCTTGGACAGGGGGACTGAAGCTTTCTTT
CASSLDRGTEAFF
>TRBD1|-|15|TRBV6-1|TRBJ1-3
TGTGCCAGCAGTGAAGTCAGGGGGACTGGAAACACCATATATTTT
CASSEVRGTGNTIYF
>TRBD1|-|15|TRBV5-1|TRBJ2-3
TGCGCCAGCAGCTGGACAGGGTATAGTACAGATACGCAGTATTTT
CASSWTGYSTDTQYF
>-|-|13|TRBV28|TRBJ2-7
TGTGCCAGCAGTTTAGGTCCTCCGTACGAGCAGTACTTC
CASSLGPPYEQYF
>TRBD1|-|14|TRBV7-2|TRBJ1-6
TGTGCCAGCAGCATACAGGGGGGGAATTCACCCCTCCACTTT
CASSIQGGNSPLHF
>TRBD2|-|14|TRBV7-3|TRBJ2-1
TGTGCCAGCACCCTCACTAGCGGGGTCACTGAGCAGTTCTTC
CASTLTSGVTEQFF
>-|-|13|TRBV7-6|TRBJ2-5
TGTGCCAGCAGCACGGGACTGCAAGAGACCCAGTACTTC
CASSTGLQETQYF
>TRBD2|-|15|TRBV7-8|TRBJ2-3
TGTGCCAGCAGCTTAGAACTAGCGGGAGTAGATACGCAGTATTTT
CASSLELAGVDTQYF
>TRBD2|-|15|TRBV6-4|TRBJ2-7
TGTGCCAGCAGTAAAGAACTAGCGGGCGTATACGAGCAGTACTTC
CASSKELAGVYEQYF
>-|-|13|TRBV6-5|TRBJ1-2
TGTGCCAGCAGTTACTCGCAGTTCTATGGCTACACCTTC
CASSYSQFYGYTF
>TRBD2|few|17|TRBV4-1|TRBJ2-3
TGCGCCAGCAGCCCCAGACTAGCGGGGGGGGAAGGAGATACGCAGTATTTT
CASSPRLAGGEGDTQYF
>TRBD1|-|15|TRBV27|TRBJ2-5
TGTGCCAGCAGTACGACCGGGACAGGTAGAGAGACCCAGTACTTC
CASSTTGTGRETQYF
>TRBD1|-|14|TRBV4-1|TRBJ1-1
TGCGCCAGCAGCCACATAGGAGGACAGGGAGGGGCTTTCTTT
CASSHIGGQGGAFF
>-|-|13|TRBV27|TRBJ1-2
TGTGCCAGCAGCCAAACAGCTAACTATGGCTACACCTTC
CASSQTANYGYTF
>TRBD1|-|15|TRBV7-2|TRBJ2-7
TGTGCCAGCAGCGCGCAGGGGGCCTTCGGTAACTGGCAGTACTTC
CASSAQGAFGNWQYF
>-|-|15|TRBV5-6|TRBJ2-7
TGTGCCAGCAGCTTACTACAGGCTCTCTCCTACGAGCAGTACTTC
CASSLLQALSYEQYF
>-|-|14|TRBV27|TRBJ1-1
TGTGCCAGCAGTGGATACACTAACCCTACTGAAGCTTTCTTT
CASSGYTNPTEAFF
>TRBD1|-|13|TRBV29-1|TRBJ1-2
TGCAGCGTTGAAGGGCAGGGGGGCTATGGCTACACCTTC
CSVEGQGGYGYTF
>-|-|15|TRBV6-1|TRBJ2-5
TGTGCCAGCAGTGAAGCGCCAACAGGGTTGGAGACCCAGTACTTC
CASSEAPTGLETQYF
>TRBD2|once|15|TRBV27|TRBJ2-2
TGTGCCAGCAGTTCGACTAGCGGGAGAACCGGGGAGCTGTTTTTT
CASSSTSGRTGELFF
>-|-|12|TRBV7-9|TRBJ2-1
TGTGCCAGTTCGGGAGCCTACAATGAGCAGTTCTTC
CASSGAYNEQFF
>-|-|14|TRBV4-1|TRBJ2-7
TGCGCCAGCAGCCACGCGGAAGATTCCTACGAGCAGTACTTC
CASSHAEDSYEQYF
>TRBD2|few|16|TRBV4-3|TRBJ2-1
TGCGCCAGCAGCCAAAGGACTAGCGGGATTTACAATGAGCAGTTCTTC
CASSQRTSGIYNEQFF
>-|-|12|TRBV27|TRBJ1-2
TGTGCCAGCAGTTTGGCGGCGTATGGCTACACCTTC
CASSLAAYGYTF
>TRBD1|-|16|TRBV28|TRBJ2-2
TGTGCCAGCAGTTTGAGGGGGCTCTCGGACACCGGGGAGCTGTTTTTT
CASSLRGLSDTGELFF
>-|-|16|TRBV7-6|TRBJ1-1
TGTGCCAGCAGCTTAGGCAGTGGCCTCCTGAACACTGAAGCTTTCTTT
CASSLGSGLLNTEAFF
>TRBD2|-|15|TRBV6-5|TRBJ2-1
TGTGCCAGCAGTTATAGGTCTAGCGGGTACAATGAGCAGTTCTTC
CASSYRSSGYNEQFF
>TRBD1|-|14|TRBV19|TRBJ2-7
TGTGCCACCTCCCGGACAGGGCGTTCGTACGAGCAGTACTTC
CATSRTGRSYEQYF
>TRBD2|-|19|TRBV4-1|TRBJ2-1
TGCGCCAGCAGCCCCAGGACACTAGCGGGGGGGCATGTCCACAATGAGCAGTTCTTC
CASSPRTLAGGHVHNEQFF